The T cell receptor beta chain under discussion was sequenced for a study of control samples from healthy donors and cancer patients (dated by TCRdb to the early 2020s). The library was generated by the immunoSEQ multiplex PCR assay. TCRdb's version of the immuneACCESS table is confined to in-frame rearrangements and falls short of the full clone set. An unresolved V gene accounts for under half of the shortfall where checked; the remainder is of unknown origin. The sample data list roughly 54,000 clones, and around 96% of these were observed just once. The ten largest make up about 2% of the sample. The germline V gene (reference sequence) sets CDR1 to MNHEY and CDR2 to SMNVEV. The CDR3 starts with the cysteine, ends with the phenylalanine, and has 15 residues. Only the CDR3 DNA is retained, 45 bases long and in frame from the first base. At the junction V is shortened by 5 bases and J by 2 bases, with 12 bases in between.

Turning to this clone: There is no known antigen for this receptor. Base quality data are lacking; no much larger clone is found one base away.

Sample: blood. Recombination joined TRBV27 with TRBJ2-2; a tentative D match to TRBD2 spans 6 bases. The sequence came from a woman aged 25 to 45 in good health. The bases read TGTGCCAGCAGTACTGGACTACCTAACACCGGGGAGCTGTTTTTT. It translates as CASSTGLPNTGELFF.